This is a list of T cell receptor beta chains from one sample in a study of T cell repertoires and HLA-DP antigens. Using immunoSEQ multiplex PCR, the repertoire was profiled, and TCRdb retains in-frame clones only, with some absent. The repertoire has approximately 86,000 clones, around nine tenths of them found once; the top ten carry about 1.5%. No antigen has been assigned to these receptors. Sequencing was done on a sample of CD4+ T cells from PBMCs. The receptors come from a man over 45 in good health and CMV-seronegative. The conserved cysteine and the conserved F or W are not part of the CDR3 here. Fields, in order: J gene, V gene, CDR3 protein.

J gene: TRBJ2-2
V gene: TRBV7-6
CDR3 protein: ASSASGISSGELF

J gene: TRBJ1-5
V gene: TRBV30
CDR3 protein: AWSVPGGSQPQH

J gene: TRBJ2-1
V gene: TRBV5-1
CDR3 protein: ASSLGHGTGDNEQF

J gene: TRBJ2-7
V gene: TRBV6-5
CDR3 protein: ASSYSTLSYEQY

J gene: TRBJ2-6
V gene: TRBV10-2
CDR3 protein: ASKETSGGPSGANVLT

J gene: TRBJ1-6
V gene: TRBV10-3
CDR3 protein: AISESDGNSPLH

J gene: TRBJ2-7
V gene: TRBV5-1
CDR3 protein: ASSLDYEQY

J gene: TRBJ2-1
V gene: TRBV10-1
CDR3 protein: ASSEAGTSGHNEQF

J gene: TRBJ1-5
V gene: TRBV6-6
CDR3 protein: ASSYSNTQPQH

J gene: TRBJ2-7
V gene: TRBV27
CDR3 protein: ASRVFGSEFEQY

J gene: TRBJ2-7
V gene: TRBV27
CDR3 protein: ASSYSVSYEQY

J gene: TRBJ2-7
V gene: TRBV18
CDR3 protein: ASSPRPGQQGHEQY

J gene: TRBJ2-7
V gene: TRBV9
CDR3 protein: ASSVSPTGGDEQY

J gene: TRBJ2-7
V gene: TRBV29-1
CDR3 protein: SVPVSQGGSWKQY

J gene: TRBJ2-5
V gene: TRBV5-1
CDR3 protein: ASSADGGGVFTQY

J gene: NA
V gene: TRBV5-6
CDR3 protein: ASSFAGRDEQY

J gene: TRBJ1-4
V gene: TRBV9
CDR3 protein: ASSGGQTNEKLF

J gene: TRBJ2-2
V gene: TRBV5-1
CDR3 protein: ASSSGTGGKTGELF

J gene: TRBJ2-3
V gene: TRBV7-2
CDR3 protein: ASSLVAGGTTDTQY

J gene: TRBJ2-7
V gene: TRBV29-1
CDR3 protein: SVLDYEQY

J gene: TRBJ1-2
V gene: TRBV2
CDR3 protein: ASSELTMNLGFGYT

J gene: TRBJ2-7
V gene: TRBV6-5
CDR3 protein: ASSDLKTGSMEQY

J gene: TRBJ1-5
V gene: TRBV5-8
CDR3 protein: ASSFDRTNQPQH

J gene: TRBJ2-2
V gene: TRBV7-3
CDR3 protein: ASSPKPPGQGAGELF

J gene: TRBJ1-5
V gene: TRBV2
CDR3 protein: ASTGQGNQPQH

J gene: TRBJ1-5
V gene: TRBV5-1
CDR3 protein: ASSLDGNQPQH

J gene: TRBJ2-1
V gene: TRBV13
CDR3 protein: ASSLGRGRRSSYNEQF

J gene: TRBJ2-5
V gene: TRBV7-9
CDR3 protein: ASSLGQGQETQY

J gene: TRBJ1-2
V gene: TRBV6-5
CDR3 protein: ASRRTGRFYGYT

J gene: TRBJ2-7
V gene: TRBV2
CDR3 protein: ACATGFSEQY

J gene: TRBJ2-2
V gene: TRBV9
CDR3 protein: ASSVGRPLAGELF

J gene: TRBJ1-6
V gene: TRBV21-1
CDR3 protein: ASSKELERSLSGPRQAKWSPLH

J gene: TRBJ2-5
V gene: TRBV9
CDR3 protein: ASSVARTPGETQY

J gene: TRBJ1-2
V gene: TRBV5-6
CDR3 protein: ASSLGSTRHGYT

J gene: TRBJ2-1
V gene: TRBV6-6
CDR3 protein: ASSRTSGQGQF

J gene: TRBJ2-7
V gene: TRBV6-1
CDR3 protein: ASASPVAYEQY

J gene: TRBJ1-1
V gene: TRBV2
CDR3 protein: ASSQDRPMNTEAF

J gene: TRBJ2-2
V gene: TRBV28
CDR3 protein: ASSFPGELF

J gene: TRBJ2-3
V gene: TRBV5-4
CDR3 protein: ASSSGGSTDTQY

J gene: TRBJ2-7
V gene: TRBV19
CDR3 protein: ASSSRGDRGAEQY

J gene: TRBJ1-4
V gene: TRBV4-1
CDR3 protein: ASSQVPNSGEKLF

J gene: TRBJ1-5
V gene: TRBV10-3
CDR3 protein: AISESGTPRGQPQH

J gene: TRBJ1-2
V gene: TRBV9
CDR3 protein: ASSDRSGYGYT

J gene: TRBJ1-1
V gene: TRBV7-2
CDR3 protein: ASSGDRTEAF

J gene: TRBJ1-1
V gene: TRBV7-9
CDR3 protein: ASSSQEVSEAF

J gene: TRBJ2-1
V gene: TRBV20-1
CDR3 protein: SAPNYNEQF

J gene: TRBJ2-3
V gene: TRBV9
CDR3 protein: ASSVSAGGTDTQY

J gene: TRBJ2-3
V gene: TRBV5-1
CDR3 protein: ASRRRGDLTDTQY

J gene: TRBJ1-2
V gene: TRBV5-1
CDR3 protein: ASSFDRGQGGYT

J gene: TRBJ2-7
V gene: TRBV29-1
CDR3 protein: SADWEYEQY

J gene: TRBJ2-1
V gene: TRBV29-1
CDR3 protein: SVEVTDFYNEQF

J gene: TRBJ1-4
V gene: TRBV7-9
CDR3 protein: ASSLRGVSEKLF

J gene: TRBJ2-1
V gene: TRBV11-1
CDR3 protein: ASSFVTAESREQF

J gene: TRBJ2-1
V gene: TRBV7-9
CDR3 protein: ASSLGDEQF

J gene: TRBJ1-2
V gene: TRBV19
CDR3 protein: ASRDTGTGDLYGYT

J gene: TRBJ2-3
V gene: TRBV19
CDR3 protein: ASSVASLTSTDTQY

J gene: TRBJ1-3
V gene: TRBV2
CDR3 protein: ASSETLQRVSGNTIY

J gene: TRBJ2-5
V gene: TRBV5-1
CDR3 protein: ASSLEGRETQY

J gene: TRBJ2-1
V gene: TRBV29-1
CDR3 protein: SVDYNEQF

J gene: TRBJ2-7
V gene: TRBV10-1
CDR3 protein: ASSESGEVSEQY